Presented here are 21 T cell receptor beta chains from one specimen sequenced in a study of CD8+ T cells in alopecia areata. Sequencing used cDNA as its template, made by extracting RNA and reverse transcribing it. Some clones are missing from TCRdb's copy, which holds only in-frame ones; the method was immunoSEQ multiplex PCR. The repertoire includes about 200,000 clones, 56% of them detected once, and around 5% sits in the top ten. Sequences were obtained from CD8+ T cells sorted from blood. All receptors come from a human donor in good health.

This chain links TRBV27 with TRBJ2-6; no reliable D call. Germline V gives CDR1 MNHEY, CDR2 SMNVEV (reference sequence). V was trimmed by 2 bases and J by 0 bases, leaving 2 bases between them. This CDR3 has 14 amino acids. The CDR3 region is CASSLLSGANVLTF. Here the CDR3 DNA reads TGTGCCAGCAGTTTACTCTCTGGGGCCAACGTCCTGACTTTC.

CDR3 residues: CATSPREGNEQFF. The DNA for the CDR3 is TGTGCCACCAGCCCTCGGGAAGGCAATGAGCAGTTCTTC. The chain links TRBV15 to TRBJ2-1, with a weak D call TRBD2 (5 bases). The germline gives CDR1 LNHNV, CDR2 YYDKDF (reference sequence). This CDR3 region has 13 residues. V was shortened by 5 bases and J by 6 bases, with 11 bases between the two germline ends.

The CDR3 sequence: CASSQPWTGDDTGELFF. CDR3 sequence (DNA): TGTGCCAGCAGCCAACCTTGGACAGGGGATGACACCGGGGAGCTGTTTTTT. The V and J genes are TRBV4-2 and TRBJ2-2, with TRBD1 matching 9 bases. The CDR3 runs to 17 residues. J gave up 3 bases and V 2 bases, and 7 bases lay outside the gene matches. Germline assignment: CDR1 LGHNA and CDR2 YNFKEQ.

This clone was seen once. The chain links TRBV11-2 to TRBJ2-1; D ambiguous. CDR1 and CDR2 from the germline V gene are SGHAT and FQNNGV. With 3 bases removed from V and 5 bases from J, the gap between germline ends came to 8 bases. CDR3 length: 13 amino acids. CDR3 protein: CASSFGSNNEQFF. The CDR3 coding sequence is TGTGCCAGCAGCTTTGGGTCAAACAATGAGCAGTTCTTC.

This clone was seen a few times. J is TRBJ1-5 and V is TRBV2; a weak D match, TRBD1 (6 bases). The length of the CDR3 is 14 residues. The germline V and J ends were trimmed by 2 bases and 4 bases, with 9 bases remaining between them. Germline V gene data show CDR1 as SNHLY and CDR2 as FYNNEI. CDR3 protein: CASSETRGNQPQHF. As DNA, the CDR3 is TGTGCCAGCAGTGAAACCAGGGGAAATCAGCCCCAGCATTTT.

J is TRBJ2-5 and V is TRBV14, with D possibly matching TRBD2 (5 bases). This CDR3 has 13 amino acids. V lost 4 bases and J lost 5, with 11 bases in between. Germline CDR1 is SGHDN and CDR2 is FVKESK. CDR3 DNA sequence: TGTGCCAGCAGCCGAGGCCGAGGGGAGACCCAGTACTTC. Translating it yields CASSRGRGETQYF.

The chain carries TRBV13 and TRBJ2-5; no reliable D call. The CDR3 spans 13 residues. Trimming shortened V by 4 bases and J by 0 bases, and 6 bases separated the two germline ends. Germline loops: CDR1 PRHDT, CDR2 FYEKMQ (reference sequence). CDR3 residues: CASSSAHQETQYF. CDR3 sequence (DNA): TGTGCCAGCAGCTCAGCTCACCAAGAGACCCAGTACTTC.

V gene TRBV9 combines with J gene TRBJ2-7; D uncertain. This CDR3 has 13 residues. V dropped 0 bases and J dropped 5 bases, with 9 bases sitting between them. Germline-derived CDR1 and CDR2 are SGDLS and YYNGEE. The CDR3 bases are TGTGCCAGCAGCGTAGCCGGCACCCACGAGCAGTACTTC. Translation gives CASSVAGTHEQYF.

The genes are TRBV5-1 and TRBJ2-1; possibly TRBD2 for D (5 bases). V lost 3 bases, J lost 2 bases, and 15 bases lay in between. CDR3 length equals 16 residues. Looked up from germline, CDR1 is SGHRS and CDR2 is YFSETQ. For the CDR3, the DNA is TGCGCCAGCAGCTCCACGGGGATGAGCCCCTACAATGAGCAGTTCTTC. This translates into CASSSTGMSPYNEQFF. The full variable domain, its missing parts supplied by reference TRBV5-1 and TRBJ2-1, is KAGVTQTPRYLIKTRGQQVTLSCSPISGHRSVSWYQQTPGQGLQFLFEYFSETQRNKGNFPGRFSGRQFSNSRSEMNVSTLELGDSALYLCASSSTGMSPYNEQFFGPGTRLTVL.

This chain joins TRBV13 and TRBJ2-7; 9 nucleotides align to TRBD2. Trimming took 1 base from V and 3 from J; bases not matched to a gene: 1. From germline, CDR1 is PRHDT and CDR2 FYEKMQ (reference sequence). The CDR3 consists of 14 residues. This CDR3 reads CASSLALAGYEQYF. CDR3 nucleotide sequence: TGTGCCAGCAGCTTAGCACTAGCGGGCTACGAGCAGTACTTC. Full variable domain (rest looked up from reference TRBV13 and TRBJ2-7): AAGVIQSPRHLIKEKRETATLKCYPIPRHDTVYWYQQGPGQDPQFLISFYEKMQSDKGSIPDRFSAQQFSDYHSELNMSSLELGDSALYFCASSLALAGYEQYFGPGTRLTVT.

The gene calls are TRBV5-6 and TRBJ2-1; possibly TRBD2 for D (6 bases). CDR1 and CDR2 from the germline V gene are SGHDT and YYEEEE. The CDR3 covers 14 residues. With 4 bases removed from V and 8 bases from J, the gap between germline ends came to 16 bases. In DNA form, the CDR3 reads TGTGCCAGCAGCCCTAGGCCTAGCGACCATGAGCAGTTCTTC. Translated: CASSPRPSDHEQFF.

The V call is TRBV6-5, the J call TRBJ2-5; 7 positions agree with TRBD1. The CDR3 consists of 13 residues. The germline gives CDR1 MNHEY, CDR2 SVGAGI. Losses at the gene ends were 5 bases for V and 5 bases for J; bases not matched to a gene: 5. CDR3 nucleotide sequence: TGTGCCAGCAGTCCTAACAGGGGCGAGACCCAGTACTTC. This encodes CASSPNRGETQYF.

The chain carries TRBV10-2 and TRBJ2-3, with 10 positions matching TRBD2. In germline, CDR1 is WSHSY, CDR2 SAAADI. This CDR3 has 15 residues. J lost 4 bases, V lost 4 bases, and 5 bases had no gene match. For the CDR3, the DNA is TGCGCCAGCAGTGTAGCGGGGGGCGGGTCAGATACGCAGTATTTT. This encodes CASSVAGGGSDTQYF.

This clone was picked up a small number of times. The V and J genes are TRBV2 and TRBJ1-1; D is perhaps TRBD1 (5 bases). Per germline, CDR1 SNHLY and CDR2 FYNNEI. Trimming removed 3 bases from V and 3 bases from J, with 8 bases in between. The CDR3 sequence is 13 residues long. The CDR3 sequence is CASSDRVDTEAFF. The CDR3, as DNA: TGTGCCAGCAGTGACAGGGTGGACACTGAAGCTTTCTTT.

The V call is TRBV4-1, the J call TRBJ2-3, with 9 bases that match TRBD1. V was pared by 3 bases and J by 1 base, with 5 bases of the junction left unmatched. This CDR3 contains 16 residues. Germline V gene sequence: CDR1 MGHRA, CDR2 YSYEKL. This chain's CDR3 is CASSHVRTGGTDTQYF. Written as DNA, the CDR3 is TGCGCCAGCAGCCACGTAAGGACAGGGGGCACAGATACGCAGTATTTT.

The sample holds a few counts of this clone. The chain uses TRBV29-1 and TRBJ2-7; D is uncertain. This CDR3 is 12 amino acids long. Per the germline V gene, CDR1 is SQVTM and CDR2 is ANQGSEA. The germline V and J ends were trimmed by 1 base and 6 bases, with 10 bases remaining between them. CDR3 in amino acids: CSVEGPRLEQYF. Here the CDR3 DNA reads TGCAGCGTTGAAGGCCCCCGACTCGAGCAGTACTTC.

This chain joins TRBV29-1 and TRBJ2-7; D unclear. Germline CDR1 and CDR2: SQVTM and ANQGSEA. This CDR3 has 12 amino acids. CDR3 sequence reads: CSTSGPVGEQYF. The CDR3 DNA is TGCAGTACCTCCGGGCCGGTCGGCGAGCAGTACTTC.

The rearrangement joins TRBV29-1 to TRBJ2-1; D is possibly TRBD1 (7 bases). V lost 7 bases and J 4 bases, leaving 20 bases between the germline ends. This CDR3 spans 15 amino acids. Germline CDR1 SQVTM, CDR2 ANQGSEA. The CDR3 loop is CSASRGDSAYNEQFF. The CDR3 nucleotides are TGCAGCGCCTCAAGGGGGGACAGCGCTTACAATGAGCAGTTCTTC.

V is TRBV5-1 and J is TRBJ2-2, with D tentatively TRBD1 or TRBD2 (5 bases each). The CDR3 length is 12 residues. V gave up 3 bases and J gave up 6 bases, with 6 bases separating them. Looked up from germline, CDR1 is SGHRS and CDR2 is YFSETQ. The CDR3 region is CASSWDAGELFF. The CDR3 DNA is TGCGCCAGCAGCTGGGACGCCGGGGAGCTGTTTTTT.

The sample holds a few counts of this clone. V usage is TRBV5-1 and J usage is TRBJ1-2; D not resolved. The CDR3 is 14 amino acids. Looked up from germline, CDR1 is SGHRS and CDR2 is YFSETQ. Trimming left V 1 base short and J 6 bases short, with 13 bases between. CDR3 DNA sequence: TGCGCCAGCAGCTTGTATCTGTACCGGGATGGCTACACCTTC. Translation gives CASSLYLYRDGYTF.

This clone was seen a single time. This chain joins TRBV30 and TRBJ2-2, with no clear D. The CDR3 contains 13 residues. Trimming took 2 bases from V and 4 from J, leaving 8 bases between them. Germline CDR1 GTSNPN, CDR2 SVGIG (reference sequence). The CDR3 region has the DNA TGTGCCTGGAGTTCGACAACCACCGGGGAGCTGTTTTTT. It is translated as CAWSSTTTGELFF. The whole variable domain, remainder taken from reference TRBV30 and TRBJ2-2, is SQTIHQWPATLVQPVGSPLSLECTVEGTSNPNLYWYRQAAGRGLQLLFYSVGIGQISSEVPQNLSASRPQDRQFILSSKKLLLSDSGFYLCAWSSTTTGELFFGEGSRLTVL.